The T cell receptor (beta chain) described here comes from a study of post-analysis software for immune sequencing data. Study results and limitations: Controls significantly exceeded multiple sclerosis patients in normalized Chao1 diversity. There were roughly 5 TRBV segments more frequent in patients than controls, and TRBV5-6, TRBV5-1 and TRBV20-1 were among them.

CDR3 length: 16 residues. Germline CDR1 reads SGHRS; CDR2 reads YFSETQ. A few counts support this clonotype. The antigen is unknown. A much larger clone is a single base away; this may be a read error. Tagging with unique molecular identifiers was a feature of the TCR beta cDNA libraries. MiXCR, applied by TCRdb to the PCR reads, yields one record per CDR3 protein. The data contain 250,000 to 300,000 distinct CDR3 sequences, 36% of them singletons. The clonotype was recovered from a girl aged 5-17 years with multiple sclerosis. Sequencing input: blood. V gene TRBV5-1 combines with J gene TRBJ2-1; tentative D call: TRBD2 (6 bases). The assigned J gene may be wrong: the sequence end matches TRBJ2-7 better. The CDR3 region is CASSFVRGSSYNEQYF. CDR3 in DNA: TGCGCCAGCAGCTTTGTGCGGGGTAGCTCCTACAATGAGCAGTACTTC.